This TCR beta chain was documented in a study of long-term antiretroviral therapy in people with HIV. Whole-study results and caveats: Diversity measured after ART increased yet remained under transplant donor controls.

Running of the v3.0 immunoSEQ assay took place at survey level. Profiling relied on immunoSEQ multiplex PCR, and the TCRdb table lists in-frame clones only, not all of them. The table lists around 36,000 clones, about 70% of them singletons. Of note for this clone: Its specificity is unknown.

CDR1 SGHNT and CDR2 YYREEE come from the germline V gene (reference sequence). The CDR3 spans 14 residues. V was trimmed by 0 bases and J by 2 bases, leaving 7 bases between them. This chain connects TRBV5-4 to TRBJ2-3; D call uncertain. This receptor was obtained from a man aged 50 to 59 with HIV. This material consisted of unsorted PBMCs, taken 3 years after starting antiretroviral therapy. DNA for the CDR3: TGTGCCAGCAGCTTGGTAGGCATCACAGATACGCAGTATTTT. Protein sequence: CASSLVGITDTQYF.